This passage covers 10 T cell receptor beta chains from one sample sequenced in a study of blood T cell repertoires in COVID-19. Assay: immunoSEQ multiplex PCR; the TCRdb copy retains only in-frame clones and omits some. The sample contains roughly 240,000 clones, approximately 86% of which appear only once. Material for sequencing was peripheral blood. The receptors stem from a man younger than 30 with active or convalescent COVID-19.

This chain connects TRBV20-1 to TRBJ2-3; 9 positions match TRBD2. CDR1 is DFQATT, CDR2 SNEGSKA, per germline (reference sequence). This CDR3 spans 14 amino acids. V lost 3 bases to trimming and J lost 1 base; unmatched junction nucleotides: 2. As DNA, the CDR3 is TGCAGTGCTAGTCGGACTAGCGGCACAGATACGCAGTATTTT. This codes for CSASRTSGTDTQYF.

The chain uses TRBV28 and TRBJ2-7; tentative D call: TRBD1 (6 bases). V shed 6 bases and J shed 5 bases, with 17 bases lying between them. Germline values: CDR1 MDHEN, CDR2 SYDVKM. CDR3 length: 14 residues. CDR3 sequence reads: CASRTGTPLNEQYF. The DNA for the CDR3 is TGTGCCAGCAGAACCGGGACACCTTTGAACGAGCAGTACTTC.

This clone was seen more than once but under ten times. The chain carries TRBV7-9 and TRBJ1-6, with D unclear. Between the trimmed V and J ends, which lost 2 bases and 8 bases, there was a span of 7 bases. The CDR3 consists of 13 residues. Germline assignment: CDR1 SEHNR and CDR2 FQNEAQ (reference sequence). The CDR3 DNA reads TGTGCCAGCAGCTTATCCTCCCATTCACCCCTCCACTTT. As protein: CASSLSSHSPLHF.

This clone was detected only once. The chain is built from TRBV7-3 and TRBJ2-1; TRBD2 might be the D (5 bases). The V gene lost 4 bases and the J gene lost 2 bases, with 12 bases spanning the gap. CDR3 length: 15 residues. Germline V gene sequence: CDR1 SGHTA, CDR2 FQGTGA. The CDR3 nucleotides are TGTGCCAGCAGCTCTAGACTACCACCCTACAATGAGCAGTTCTTC. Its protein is CASSSRLPPYNEQFF.

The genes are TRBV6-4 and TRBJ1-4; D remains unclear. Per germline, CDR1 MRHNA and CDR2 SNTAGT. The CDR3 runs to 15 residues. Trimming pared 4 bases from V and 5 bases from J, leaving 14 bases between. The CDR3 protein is CASSANPTPNEKLFF. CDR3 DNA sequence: TGTGCCAGCAGTGCCAACCCGACACCGAATGAAAAACTGTTTTTT.

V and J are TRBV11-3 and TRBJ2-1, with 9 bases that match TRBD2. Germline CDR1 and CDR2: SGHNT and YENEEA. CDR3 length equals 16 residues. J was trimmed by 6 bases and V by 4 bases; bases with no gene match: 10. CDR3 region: CASSSAGGNFGNEQFF. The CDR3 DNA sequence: TGTGCCAGCAGCTCAGCGGGAGGAAATTTTGGCAATGAGCAGTTCTTC.

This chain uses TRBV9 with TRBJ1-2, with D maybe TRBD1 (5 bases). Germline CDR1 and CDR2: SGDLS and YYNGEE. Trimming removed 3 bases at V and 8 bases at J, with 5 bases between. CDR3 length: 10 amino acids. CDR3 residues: CASSAGGYTF. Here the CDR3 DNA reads TGTGCCAGCAGCGCAGGGGGCTACACCTTC.

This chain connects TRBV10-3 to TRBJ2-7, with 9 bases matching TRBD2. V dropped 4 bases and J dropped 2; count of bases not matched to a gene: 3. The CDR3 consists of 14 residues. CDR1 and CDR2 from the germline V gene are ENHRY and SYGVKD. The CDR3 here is CAISAQRGAYEQYF. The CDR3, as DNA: TGTGCCATCAGTGCCCAGCGGGGGGCCTACGAGCAGTACTTC.

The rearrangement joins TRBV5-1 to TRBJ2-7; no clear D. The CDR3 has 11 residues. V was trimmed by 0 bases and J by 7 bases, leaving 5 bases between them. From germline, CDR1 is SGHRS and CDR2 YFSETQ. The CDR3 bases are TGCGCCAGCAGCTTGGGGCATGAGCAGTACTTC. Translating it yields CASSLGHEQYF.

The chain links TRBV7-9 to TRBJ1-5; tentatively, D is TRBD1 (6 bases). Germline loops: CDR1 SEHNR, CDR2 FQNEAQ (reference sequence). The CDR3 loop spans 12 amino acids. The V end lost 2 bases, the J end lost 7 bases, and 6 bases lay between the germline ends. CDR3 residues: CASSLQGQPQHF. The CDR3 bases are TGTGCCAGCAGCTTACAGGGGCAGCCCCAGCATTTT.